The present T cell receptor beta chain was sequenced within a study of blood T cell repertoires in COVID-19. Study-wide context: T cells, B-cell-depleted T cells, or PBMCs provided the cDNA or gDNA that served as material.

Per the original methods: Researchers report that nucleated cell counts were estimated from reference gene primer amplification. TCRdb's table, derived via immunoSEQ multiplex PCR, lists solely in-frame clones and lacks some. V and J calls and clone size are copied from that table; D and trimming were computed from the DNA. The profile covers some 150,000 clones, with roughly four fifths appearing a single time and about 2.9% taken by the ten largest. Trimming removed 4 bases from V and 3 bases from J; junction bases left unmatched: 13. The germline CDR1 and CDR2 sequences are SGDLS and YYNGEE. The CDR3 covers 16 residues.

This TCR was sampled from a woman at least 80 years old with acute or convalescent COVID-19. Sequences were obtained from peripheral blood. V gene TRBV9 combines with J gene TRBJ2-7; 7 nucleotides align to TRBD2. The CDR3 DNA reads TGTGCCAGCAGCCCGAGATCGGCGGGGGTCATCTACGAGCAGTACTTC. This codes for CASSPRSAGVIYEQYF.